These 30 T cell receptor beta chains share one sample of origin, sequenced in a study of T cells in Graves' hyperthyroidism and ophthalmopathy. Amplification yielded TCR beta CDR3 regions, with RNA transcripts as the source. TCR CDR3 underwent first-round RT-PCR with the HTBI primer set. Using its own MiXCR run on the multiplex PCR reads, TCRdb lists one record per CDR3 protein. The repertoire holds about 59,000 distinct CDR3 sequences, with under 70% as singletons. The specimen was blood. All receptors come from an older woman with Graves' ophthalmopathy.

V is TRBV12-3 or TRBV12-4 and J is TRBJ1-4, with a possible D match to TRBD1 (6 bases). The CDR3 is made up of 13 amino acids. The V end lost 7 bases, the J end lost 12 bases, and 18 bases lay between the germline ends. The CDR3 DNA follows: TGTGCCAGCACCTTGACAGGAGGAGCGGAACTGTTTTTT. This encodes CASTLTGGAELFF.

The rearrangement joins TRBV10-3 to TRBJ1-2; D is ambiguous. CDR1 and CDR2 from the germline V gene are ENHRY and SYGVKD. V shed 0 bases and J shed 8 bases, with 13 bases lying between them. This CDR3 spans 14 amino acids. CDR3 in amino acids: CAISESAKRHGYTF. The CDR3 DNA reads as TGTGCCATCAGTGAGTCGGCCAAGCGACACGGCTACACCTTC.

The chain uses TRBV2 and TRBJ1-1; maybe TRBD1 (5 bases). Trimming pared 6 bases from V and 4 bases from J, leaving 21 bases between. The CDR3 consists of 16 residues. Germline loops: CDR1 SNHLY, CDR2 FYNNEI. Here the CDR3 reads CASSETGASRVTEAFF. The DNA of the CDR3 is TGTGCCAGCAGCGAGACCGGGGCCTCTAGAGTCACTGAAGCTTTCTTT.

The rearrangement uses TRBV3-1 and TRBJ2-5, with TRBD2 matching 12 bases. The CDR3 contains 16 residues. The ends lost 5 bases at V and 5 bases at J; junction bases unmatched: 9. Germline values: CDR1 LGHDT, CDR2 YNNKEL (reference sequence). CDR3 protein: CASSILAGGHVETQYF. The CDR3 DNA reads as TGTGCCAGCAGCATACTAGCGGGGGGCCATGTGGAGACCCAGTACTTC.

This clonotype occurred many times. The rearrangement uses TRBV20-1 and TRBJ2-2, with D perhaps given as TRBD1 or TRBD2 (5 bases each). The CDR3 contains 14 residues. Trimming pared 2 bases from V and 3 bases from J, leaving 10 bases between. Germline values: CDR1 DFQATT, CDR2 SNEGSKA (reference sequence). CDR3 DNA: TGCAGTGCTAGACGAGGGGCGGACACCGGGGAGCTGTTTTTT. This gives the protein CSARRGADTGELFF.

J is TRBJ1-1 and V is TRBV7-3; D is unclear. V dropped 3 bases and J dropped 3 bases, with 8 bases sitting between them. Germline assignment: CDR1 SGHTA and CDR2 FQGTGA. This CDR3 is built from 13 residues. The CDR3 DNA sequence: TGTGCCAGCAGCTTCAGGAGGGACACTGAAGCTTTCTTT. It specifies CASSFRRDTEAFF.

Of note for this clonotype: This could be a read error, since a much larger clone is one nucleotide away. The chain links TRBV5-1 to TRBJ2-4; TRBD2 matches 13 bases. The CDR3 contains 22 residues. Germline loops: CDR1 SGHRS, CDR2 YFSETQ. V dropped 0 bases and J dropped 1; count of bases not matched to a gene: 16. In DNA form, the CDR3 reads TGCGCCAGCAGCTTGGGAGTGGGCACTAGCGGGAGGGCCAGTGCGGCCAAAAACATTCAGTACTTC. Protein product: CASSLGVGTSGRASAAKNIQYF.

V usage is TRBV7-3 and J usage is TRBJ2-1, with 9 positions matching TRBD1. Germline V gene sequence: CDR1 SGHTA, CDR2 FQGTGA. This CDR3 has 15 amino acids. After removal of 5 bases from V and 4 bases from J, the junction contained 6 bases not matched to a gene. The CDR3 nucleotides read TGTGCCAGCAGCCCACAGGGGGCACGATACAATGAGCAGTTCTTC. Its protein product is CASSPQGARYNEQFF.

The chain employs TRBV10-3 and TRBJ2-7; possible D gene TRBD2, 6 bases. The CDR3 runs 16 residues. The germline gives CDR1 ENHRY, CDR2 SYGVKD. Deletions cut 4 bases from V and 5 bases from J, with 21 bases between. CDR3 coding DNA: TGTGCCATCAGTGTGAGGGGCGGAGGGCGTGACCACGAGCAGTACTTC. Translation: CAISVRGGGRDHEQYF.

DNA for the CDR3: TGCAGCGTTGAACAGGGGGAAGGCTACGAGCAGTACTTC. Its protein product is CSVEQGEGYEQYF. The rearrangement uses TRBV29-1 and TRBJ2-7, with TRBD1 identical over 7 bases. The CDR3 contains 13 residues. The V segment lost 2 bases and the J segment 3 bases; nucleotides outside the gene matches: 4. In germline, CDR1 is SQVTM, CDR2 ANQGSEA.

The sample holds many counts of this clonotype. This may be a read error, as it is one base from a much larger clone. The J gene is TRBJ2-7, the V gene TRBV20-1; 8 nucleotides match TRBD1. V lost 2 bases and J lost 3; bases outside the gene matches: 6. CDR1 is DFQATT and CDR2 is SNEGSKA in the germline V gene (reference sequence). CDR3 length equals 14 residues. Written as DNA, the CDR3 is TGCAGTGCTAGATCGGCAGGGGGCGTCTACGAGCAGTACTTC. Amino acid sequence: CSARSAGGVYEQYF.

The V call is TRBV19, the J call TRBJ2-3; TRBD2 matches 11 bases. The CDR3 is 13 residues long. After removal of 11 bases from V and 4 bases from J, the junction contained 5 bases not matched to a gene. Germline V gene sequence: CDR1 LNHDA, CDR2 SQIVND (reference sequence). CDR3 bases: TGTGCCGGAACGGGACTAGCGGCAGATACGCAGTATTTT. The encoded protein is CAGTGLAADTQYF.

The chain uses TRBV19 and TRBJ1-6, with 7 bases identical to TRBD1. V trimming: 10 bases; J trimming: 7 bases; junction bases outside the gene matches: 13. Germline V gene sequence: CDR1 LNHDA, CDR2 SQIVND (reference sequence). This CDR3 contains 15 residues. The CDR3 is CATKGDRPSNSPLHF. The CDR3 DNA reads TGTGCCACCAAGGGGGACAGACCATCGAATTCACCCCTCCACTTT.

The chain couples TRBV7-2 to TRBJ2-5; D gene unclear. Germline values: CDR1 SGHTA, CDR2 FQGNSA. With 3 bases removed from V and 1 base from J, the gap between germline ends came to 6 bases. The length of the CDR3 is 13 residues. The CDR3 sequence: CASSFGAQETQYF. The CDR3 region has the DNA TGTGCCAGCAGCTTTGGCGCCCAAGAGACCCAGTACTTC.

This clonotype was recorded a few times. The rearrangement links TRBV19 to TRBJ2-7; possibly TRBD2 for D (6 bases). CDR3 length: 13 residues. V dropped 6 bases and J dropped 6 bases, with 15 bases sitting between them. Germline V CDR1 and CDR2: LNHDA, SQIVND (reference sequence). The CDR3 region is CASRLRGNTEQYF. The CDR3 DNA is TGTGCCAGTAGGTTACGCGGGAACACCGAGCAGTACTTC. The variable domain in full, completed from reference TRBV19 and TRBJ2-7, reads DGGITQSPKYLFRKEGQNVTLSCEQNLNHDAMYWYRQDPGQGLRLIYYSQIVNDFQKGDIAEGYSVSREKKESFPLTVTSAQKNPTAFYLCASRLRGNTEQYFGPGTRLTVT.

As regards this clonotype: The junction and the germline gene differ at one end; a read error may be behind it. The CDR3 DNA sequence: TGTGCCAGCAGATGGACTAGCGGGAAGGAGACCCAGCACTTC. It yields the protein CASRWTSGKETQHF. V is TRBV4-2 and J is TRBJ2-5, with 12 bases identical to TRBD2. The CDR3 totals 14 residues. Germline loops: CDR1 LGHNA, CDR2 YNFKEQ.

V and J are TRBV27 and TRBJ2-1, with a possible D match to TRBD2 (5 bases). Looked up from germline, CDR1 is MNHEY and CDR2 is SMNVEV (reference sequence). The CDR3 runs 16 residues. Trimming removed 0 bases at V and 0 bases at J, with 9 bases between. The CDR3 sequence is CASSLSASSSYNEQFF. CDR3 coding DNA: TGTGCCAGCAGTTTATCTGCTAGCAGCTCCTACAATGAGCAGTTCTTC.

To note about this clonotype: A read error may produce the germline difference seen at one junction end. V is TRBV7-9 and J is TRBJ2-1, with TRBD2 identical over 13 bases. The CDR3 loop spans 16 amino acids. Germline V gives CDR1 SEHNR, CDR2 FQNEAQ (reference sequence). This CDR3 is CASSPGTSGANNGQFF. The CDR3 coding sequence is TGTGCCAGCAGCCCCGGGACTAGCGGGGCCAACAATGGGCAGTTCTTC.

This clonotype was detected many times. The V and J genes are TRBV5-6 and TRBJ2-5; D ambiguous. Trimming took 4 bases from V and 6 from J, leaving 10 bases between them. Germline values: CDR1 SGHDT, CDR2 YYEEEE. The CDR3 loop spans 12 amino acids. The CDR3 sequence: CASSHIMKTQYF. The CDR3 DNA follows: TGTGCCAGCAGCCACATTATGAAGACCCAGTACTTC.

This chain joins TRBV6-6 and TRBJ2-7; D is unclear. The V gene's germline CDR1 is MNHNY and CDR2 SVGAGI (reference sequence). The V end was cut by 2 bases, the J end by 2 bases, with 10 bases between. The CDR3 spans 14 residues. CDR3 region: CASSYRDLAYEQYF. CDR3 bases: TGTGCCAGCAGTTACAGGGATTTAGCCTACGAGCAGTACTTC.

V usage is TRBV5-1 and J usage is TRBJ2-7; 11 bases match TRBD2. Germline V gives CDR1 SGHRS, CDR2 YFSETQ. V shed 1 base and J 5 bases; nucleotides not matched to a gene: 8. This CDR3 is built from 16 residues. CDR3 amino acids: CASSLWSSGRAHEQYF. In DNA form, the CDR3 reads TGCGCCAGCAGCTTGTGGAGTAGCGGGAGGGCCCACGAGCAGTACTTC.

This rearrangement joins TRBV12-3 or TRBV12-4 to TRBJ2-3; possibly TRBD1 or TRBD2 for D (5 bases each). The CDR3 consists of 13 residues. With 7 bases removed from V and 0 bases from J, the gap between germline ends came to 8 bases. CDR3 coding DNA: TGTGCCAGCACTTGGGACAGCACAGATACGCAGTATTTT. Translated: CASTWDSTDTQYF.

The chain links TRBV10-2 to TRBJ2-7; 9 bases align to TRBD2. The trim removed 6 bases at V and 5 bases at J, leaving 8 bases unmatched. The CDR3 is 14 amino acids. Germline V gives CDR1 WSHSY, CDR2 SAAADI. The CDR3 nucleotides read TGCGCCAGCAGGGGGGCTAGCGGGGATCACGAGCAGTACTTC. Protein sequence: CASRGASGDHEQYF.

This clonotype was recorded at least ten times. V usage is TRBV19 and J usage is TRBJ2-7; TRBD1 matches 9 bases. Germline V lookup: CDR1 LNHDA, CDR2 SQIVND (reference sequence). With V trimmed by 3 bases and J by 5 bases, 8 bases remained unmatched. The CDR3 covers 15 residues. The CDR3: CASSITGTGLHEQYF. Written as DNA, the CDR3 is TGTGCCAGTAGTATTACCGGGACAGGGCTCCACGAGCAGTACTTC.

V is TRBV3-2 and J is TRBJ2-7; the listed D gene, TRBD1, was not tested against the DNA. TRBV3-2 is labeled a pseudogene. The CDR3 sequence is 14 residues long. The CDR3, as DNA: TGTGCCAGCAGCCAAGCGGGGGGATCCTACGAGCAGTACTTC. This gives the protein CASSQAGGSYEQYF.

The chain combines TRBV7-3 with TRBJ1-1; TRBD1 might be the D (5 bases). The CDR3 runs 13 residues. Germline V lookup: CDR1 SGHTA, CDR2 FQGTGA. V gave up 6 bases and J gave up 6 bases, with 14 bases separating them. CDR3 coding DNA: TGTGCCAGCAGACCGGGGGGGACCTCTGAAGCTTTCTTT. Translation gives CASRPGGTSEAFF.

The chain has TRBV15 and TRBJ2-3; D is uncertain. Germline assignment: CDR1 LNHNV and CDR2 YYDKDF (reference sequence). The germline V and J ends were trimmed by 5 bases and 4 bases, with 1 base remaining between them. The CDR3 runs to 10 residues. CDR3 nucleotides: TGTGCCACCAGCGCAGATACGCAGTATTTT. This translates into CATSADTQYF.

CDR3 residues: CASSIGAELNTEAFF. In DNA, the CDR3 is TGTGCCAGTAGTATAGGGGCAGAGTTGAACACTGAAGCTTTCTTT. The rearrangement joins TRBV19 to TRBJ1-1; D gene uncertain. In germline, CDR1 is LNHDA, CDR2 SQIVND (reference sequence). The CDR3 covers 15 residues. Deletions cut 1 base from V and 0 bases from J, with 9 bases between.

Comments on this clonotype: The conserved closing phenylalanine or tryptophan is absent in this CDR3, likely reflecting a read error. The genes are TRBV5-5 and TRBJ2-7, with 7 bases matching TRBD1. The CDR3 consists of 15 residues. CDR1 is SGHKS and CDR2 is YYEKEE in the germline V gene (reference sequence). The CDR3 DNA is TGCGCCAGCAGCCGGCCAGGGGACAGAGCCTACGAGCAGTACCTC. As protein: CASSRPGDRAYEQYL.

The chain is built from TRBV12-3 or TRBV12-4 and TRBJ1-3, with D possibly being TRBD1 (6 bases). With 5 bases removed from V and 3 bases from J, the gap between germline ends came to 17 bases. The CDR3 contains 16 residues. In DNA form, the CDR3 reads TGTGCCAGCAGTACCGCCTTAACAGGGCTTGGAAACACCATATATTTT. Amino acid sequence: CASSTALTGLGNTIYF.